A selection of T cell receptor beta chains follows, all from one sample in a study of blood T cell repertoires in COVID-19. TCRdb keeps only in-frame clones here, not all; method: immunoSEQ multiplex PCR. The sample holds some 380,000 clones, approximately 86% seen once. Sample: PBMCs or T cells enriched from blood (not recorded which). The receptors here all came from a woman aged 40 to 50 with acute COVID-19. CDR3s include the opening cysteine and the closing phenylalanine or tryptophan. The D gene is left open where the match is weak. Some rows mark clone size as missing; the rest say once, few, many or name a class of expanded clone.

cdr3_aa: CASSQVGRQVPQPQHF; cdr3_nt: TGCGCCAGCAGCCAAGTTGGGCGACAGGTCCCTCAGCCCCAGCATTTT; j_call: TRBJ1-5; d_call: .; clone_size: .; cdr3_length: 16; v_call: TRBV4-1
cdr3_aa: CASSLEIAGPEQFF; cdr3_nt: TGTGCCAGCAGCTTGGAGATAGCGGGGCCTGAGCAGTTCTTC; j_call: TRBJ2-1; d_call: TRBD2; clone_size: .; cdr3_length: 14; v_call: TRBV5-5
cdr3_aa: CASSQGQGWNSPLHF; cdr3_nt: TGTGCCAGCAGCCAAGGTCAGGGATGGAATTCACCCCTCCACTTT; j_call: TRBJ1-6; d_call: .; clone_size: .; cdr3_length: 15; v_call: TRBV3-1/TRBV3-2
cdr3_aa: CASSQDLGGGAWEQYF; cdr3_nt: TGTGCCAGCAGCCAAGATCTAGGAGGGGGGGCTTGGGAGCAGTACTTC; j_call: TRBJ2-7; d_call: .; clone_size: few; cdr3_length: 16; v_call: TRBV4-2
cdr3_aa: CASSPRTANTGELFF; cdr3_nt: TGTGCCAGCAGTCCACGGACAGCGAACACCGGGGAGCTGTTTTTT; j_call: TRBJ2-2; d_call: .; clone_size: few; cdr3_length: 15; v_call: TRBV7-9
cdr3_aa: CASEASVTDEQFF; cdr3_nt: TGTGCCAGTGAGGCTAGCGTTACGGATGAGCAGTTCTTC; j_call: TRBJ2-1; d_call: .; clone_size: .; cdr3_length: 13; v_call: TRBV19
cdr3_aa: CASSLVSGQGADTQYF; cdr3_nt: TGTGCCAGCAGCTTAGTCTCGGGACAGGGGGCAGATACGCAGTATTTT; j_call: TRBJ2-3; d_call: TRBD1; clone_size: .; cdr3_length: 16; v_call: TRBV7-9
cdr3_aa: CAGRGATNEKLFF; cdr3_nt: TGTGCCGGGAGGGGCGCGACTAATGAAAAACTGTTTTTT; j_call: TRBJ1-4; d_call: .; clone_size: .; cdr3_length: 13; v_call: TRBV5-8
cdr3_aa: CASSQVKFRTPSSGANVLTF; cdr3_nt: TGCGCCAGCAGCCAAGTGAAGTTTCGGACTCCTAGCTCTGGGGCCAACGTCCTGACTTTC; j_call: TRBJ2-6; d_call: .; clone_size: .; cdr3_length: 20; v_call: TRBV4-1
cdr3_aa: CASSLVGGGQPQHF; cdr3_nt: TGCGCCAGCAGCTTGGTAGGGGGTGGACAGCCCCAGCATTTT; j_call: TRBJ1-5; d_call: .; clone_size: few; cdr3_length: 14; v_call: TRBV5-1
cdr3_aa: CAISDVTRNTEAFF; cdr3_nt: TGTGCCATCAGCGATGTTACACGGAACACTGAAGCTTTCTTT; j_call: TRBJ1-1; d_call: .; clone_size: .; cdr3_length: 14; v_call: TRBV10-3
cdr3_aa: CASSPRQGTNEQFF; cdr3_nt: TGTGCCAGCAGCCCCAGACAGGGAACCAATGAGCAGTTCTTC; j_call: TRBJ2-1; d_call: TRBD1; clone_size: few; cdr3_length: 14; v_call: TRBV9
cdr3_aa: CASSKRDRGQINYGYTF; cdr3_nt: TGTGCCAGCAGCAAAAGGGATCGAGGGCAAATTAACTATGGCTACACCTTC; j_call: TRBJ1-2; d_call: .; clone_size: .; cdr3_length: 17; v_call: TRBV21-1
cdr3_aa: CASRQARGSYYEQYF; cdr3_nt: TGTGCCAGCAGGCAGGCCCGGGGGAGTTACTACGAGCAGTACTTC; j_call: TRBJ2-7; d_call: .; clone_size: once; cdr3_length: 15; v_call: TRBV6-5
cdr3_aa: CASSLEGDVTGGTGELFF; cdr3_nt: TGTGCCAGCAGCTTAGAGGGGGACGTCACAGGGGGCACCGGGGAGCTGTTTTTT; j_call: TRBJ2-2; d_call: TRBD1; clone_size: once; cdr3_length: 18; v_call: TRBV7-9
cdr3_aa: CASSWGTGEGAFF; cdr3_nt: TGCGCCAGCAGCTGGGGGACAGGTGAGGGAGCTTTCTTT; j_call: TRBJ1-1; d_call: TRBD1; clone_size: .; cdr3_length: 13; v_call: TRBV5-1
cdr3_aa: CASSQDWSGAETQYF; cdr3_nt: TGTGCCAGCAGCCAAGATTGGTCAGGGGCAGAGACCCAGTACTTC; j_call: TRBJ2-5; d_call: .; clone_size: .; cdr3_length: 15; v_call: TRBV14